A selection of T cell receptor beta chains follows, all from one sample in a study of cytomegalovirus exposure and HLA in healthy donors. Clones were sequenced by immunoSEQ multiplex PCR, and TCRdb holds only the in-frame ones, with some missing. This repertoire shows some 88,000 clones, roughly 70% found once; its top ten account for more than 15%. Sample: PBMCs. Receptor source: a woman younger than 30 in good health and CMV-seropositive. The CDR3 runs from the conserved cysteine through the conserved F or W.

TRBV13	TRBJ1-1	CASSFEGAMNTEAFF
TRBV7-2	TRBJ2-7	CASRLTSGRSPYEQYF
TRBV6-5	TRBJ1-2	CASSQGADGYTF
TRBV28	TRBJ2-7	CASSRASESSYEQYF
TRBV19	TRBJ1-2	CASRATGRGYTF
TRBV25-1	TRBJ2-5	CASSESGTAPETQYF
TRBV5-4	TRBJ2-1	CASSVVAGRNEQFF
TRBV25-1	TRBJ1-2	CASSEWGQGEHYGYTF
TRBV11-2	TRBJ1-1	CASRIRGPDGDTEAFF
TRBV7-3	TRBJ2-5	CASSSTSVETQYF
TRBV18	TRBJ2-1	CASSPMRLSSYNEQFF
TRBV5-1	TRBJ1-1	CASSLDAGARNTEAFF
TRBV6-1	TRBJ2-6	CASSAQGEANVLTF
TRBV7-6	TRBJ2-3	CASSLTGGVADTQYF
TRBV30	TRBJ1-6	CAWSSGLQGDSPLHF
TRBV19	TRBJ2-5	CASSGLRGETQYF
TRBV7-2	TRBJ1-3	CASSLESGQYSGNTIYF
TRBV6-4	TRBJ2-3	CASSDTSTDTQYF
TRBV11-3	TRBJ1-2	CASSLVGGYGYTF
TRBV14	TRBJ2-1	CASSRSGTPGRNEQFF
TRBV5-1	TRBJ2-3	CASSLGGTSGLSTDTQYF
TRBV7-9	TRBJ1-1	CASSLGDSEAFF
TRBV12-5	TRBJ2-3	CASGPGTSASTDTQYF
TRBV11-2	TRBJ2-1	CASSYPLGLAGVNEQFF
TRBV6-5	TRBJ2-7	CASSYQPRDYEQYF
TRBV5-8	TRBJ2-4	CASRTEQGMDIQYF